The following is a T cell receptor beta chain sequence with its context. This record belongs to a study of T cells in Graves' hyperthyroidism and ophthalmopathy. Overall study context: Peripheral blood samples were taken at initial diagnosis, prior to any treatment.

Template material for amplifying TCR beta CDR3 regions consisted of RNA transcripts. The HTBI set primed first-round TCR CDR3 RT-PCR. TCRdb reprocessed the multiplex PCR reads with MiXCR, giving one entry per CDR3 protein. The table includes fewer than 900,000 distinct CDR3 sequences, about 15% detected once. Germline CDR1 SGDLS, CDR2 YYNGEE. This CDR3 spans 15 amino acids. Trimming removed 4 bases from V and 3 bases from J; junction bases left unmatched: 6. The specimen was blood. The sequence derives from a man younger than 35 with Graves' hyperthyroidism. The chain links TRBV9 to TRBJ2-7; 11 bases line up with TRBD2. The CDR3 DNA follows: TGTGCCAGCAGCCGTACTAGCGGGAGTTTCTACGAGCAGTACTTC. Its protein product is CASSRTSGSFYEQYF.